The source of this T cell receptor beta chain is a study of cytomegalovirus exposure and HLA in healthy donors (dated by TCRdb to the late 2010s). In the study overall: A later analysis indicated that the 130 or so validation repertoires were generated on the platform also employed for the approximately 690 repertoires of the first cohort. The study aimed to test whether signatures of past pathogen exposure could be identified by cataloging public T cell receptors. To predict cytomegalovirus infection status, the study combined high-throughput TCR immunosequencing, statistical association of individual TCRs with disease status, and machine learning. In addition to the first cohort of about 650 subjects, a separate validation cohort of approximately 130 different subjects was used. What the research found in general, with its limitations: A total of some 180 TCR beta chains were listed by the study as associated with cytomegalovirus. A later analysis found that TCRs clustered in the first cohort also tended to co-occur in the approximately 120 validation repertoires, with 94% of cluster scores above 0. Most TCR sequences were observed very rarely across donors, whereas some public TCRs were present in many individuals. In vitro tests confirmed that a few of the cytomegalovirus-associated TCR beta chains recognize cytomegalovirus antigens. According to the authors, the approach could potentially be generalized to other disease states and immunological phenotypes. A later analysis had no HLA typing for the validation cohort, so co-occurrence there was scored across all 130 or so repertoires. In both the original and validation cohorts, the classifier was reported to diagnose cytomegalovirus status with high specificity and sensitivity.

The germline V and J ends show losses of 5 bases and 7 bases respectively, and no gene match explains 6 bases of the junction. The CDR3, from cysteine to phenylalanine, totals 14 residues. Only the CDR3 part of the read is kept: 42 bases, read in frame from the first base. The germline V gene (reference sequence) sets CDR1 to SEHNR and CDR2 to FQNEAQ. Receptors were amplified or captured by the immunoSEQ multiplex PCR assay. Processing in the source paper ran as follows. A statistical classification framework was developed to diagnose cytomegalovirus status using the catalog of TCR beta chain sequences. TCRdb limited this immuneACCESS table to in-frame rearrangements with V and J called. A share of clones is missing; checked studies link under half to unresolved V genes, and the rest is unexplained. For V, J and clone size, that table is used; D and trimming come from the DNA. The sample table shows roughly 220,000 clones, and about nine tenths are seen once. 1% to 1.2% of the sample is held by the ten biggest clonotypes.

The donors were included in the validation cohort of some 120 subjects, a group kept apart from the roughly 670-subject first cohort. This clone was picked up one time. Its antigen is unknown. Per-base quality was not reported, and no clone a single base away is much larger than it. The sequence derives from a woman between 18 and 30 years old in good health and CMV-seronegative. The sequenced material came from PBMCs. The sequence links TRBV7-9 to TRBJ1-1; 11 bases in the middle match TRBD1. This receptor has the CDR3 CASSRVGQGDEAFF. At the DNA level, the sequence is TGTGCCAGCAGCCGGGTGGGACAGGGGGATGAAGCTTTCTTT.